Sequencing of this T cell receptor beta chain was carried out in a study of siplizumab effects on memory and regulatory T cells. The study, taken as a whole, reports: Suppressive capability of dividing Tregs from siplizumab cultures went unverified. Contribution to the alloresponse seemed major for naive T cells, which also seemed more diverse than memory cells.

Turning to this clone: Its cognate antigen is unknown.

There are 15 residues in the CDR3. Germline V gene sequence: CDR1 MDHEN, CDR2 SYDVKM. V lost 2 bases to trimming and J lost 9 bases, with 19 bases between them. Each sample yielded around 9.6 x 10^4 assayed TCR templates. Measured with immunoSEQ multiplex PCR; TCRdb has only the in-frame clones, and not every one. The sample holds 99,000 or so clones, over 90% seen once. Sequenced input: non-Treg CD4+ T cells sorted from blood. This TCR came from a human donor in good health. The chain has TRBV28 and TRBJ1-2; D is perhaps TRBD1 (5 bases). The CDR3, as DNA: TGTGCCAGCAGTTTAGGCGGCAGGGTATTAGCTAGCTACACCTTC. Translating it yields CASSLGGRVLASYTF.